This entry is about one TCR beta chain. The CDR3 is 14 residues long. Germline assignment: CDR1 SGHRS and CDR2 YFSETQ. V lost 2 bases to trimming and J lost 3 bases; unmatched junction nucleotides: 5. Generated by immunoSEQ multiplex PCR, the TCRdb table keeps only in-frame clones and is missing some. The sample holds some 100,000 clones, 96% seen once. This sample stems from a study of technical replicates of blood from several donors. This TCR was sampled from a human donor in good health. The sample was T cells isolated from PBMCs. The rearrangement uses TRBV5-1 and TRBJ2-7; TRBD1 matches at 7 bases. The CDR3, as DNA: TGCGCCAGCAGCTTTCGAGGGGGCAACTACGAGCAGTACTTC. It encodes CASSFRGGNYEQYF.